A selection of T cell receptor beta chains follows, all from one sample in a study of blood T cell repertoires in COVID-19. This table comes from immunoSEQ multiplex PCR, and its TCRdb copy is limited to in-frame clones, with some not included. The sample consists of roughly 220,000 clones, about 86% of them appearing once. Input material: PBMCs or T cells enriched from blood (not recorded which). Receptors were obtained from a woman aged 45-65 years with acute COVID-19. CDR3s include the opening cysteine and the closing phenylalanine or tryptophan. The order of the fields is CDR3 length, V gene, D gene, clone size, J gene, CDR3 protein, CDR3 DNA. The D gene is left open where the match is weak. A clone size is listed for some rows: how often the clone was seen (once, few, many), or a class if it is expanded.

len: 15; v_gene: TRBV28; d_gene: TRBD2; abundance: .; j_gene: TRBJ2-1; CDR3aa: CASKAGGLYGNEQFF; CDR3nt: TGTGCCAGCAAGGCGGGAGGGTTGTATGGCAATGAGCAGTTCTTC
len: 16; v_gene: TRBV6-5; d_gene: .; abundance: .; j_gene: TRBJ1-3; CDR3aa: CASSYSQGLGGNTIYF; CDR3nt: TGTGCCAGCAGTTACTCGCAGGGGCTGGGTGGAAACACCATATATTTT
len: 15; v_gene: TRBV6-5; d_gene: TRBD1; abundance: .; j_gene: TRBJ2-7; CDR3aa: CASSYSKAQGYEQYF; CDR3nt: TGTGCCAGCAGTTACTCGAAGGCACAGGGGTACGAGCAGTACTTC
len: 15; v_gene: TRBV9; d_gene: TRBD2; abundance: .; j_gene: TRBJ2-7; CDR3aa: CASSAVGTSGGEQYF; CDR3nt: TGTGCCAGCAGCGCCGTGGGGACTAGCGGCGGCGAGCAGTACTTC
len: 15; v_gene: TRBV9; d_gene: TRBD1; abundance: .; j_gene: TRBJ2-1; CDR3aa: CASTPGTGDLNEQFF; CDR3nt: TGTGCCAGCACCCCCGGGACAGGGGACCTCAATGAGCAGTTCTTC
len: 16; v_gene: TRBV5-1; d_gene: TRBD1; abundance: .; j_gene: TRBJ1-1; CDR3aa: CASSLGGQGGNTEAFF; CDR3nt: TGCGCCAGCAGCTTAGGCGGACAGGGGGGAAACACTGAAGCTTTCTTT
len: 15; v_gene: TRBV3-1/TRBV3-2; d_gene: TRBD2; abundance: .; j_gene: TRBJ2-1; CDR3aa: CASSQTSGRPNEQFF; CDR3nt: TGTGCCAGCAGTCAAACTAGCGGGAGGCCCAATGAGCAGTTCTTC
len: 16; v_gene: TRBV3-1/TRBV3-2; d_gene: TRBD2; abundance: .; j_gene: TRBJ2-7; CDR3aa: CASSPTTSVFSYEQYF; CDR3nt: TGTGCCAGCAGCCCGACGACTAGCGTCTTCTCCTACGAGCAGTACTTC
len: 16; v_gene: TRBV27; d_gene: .; abundance: .; j_gene: TRBJ2-1; CDR3aa: CASSPLSWSSYNEQFF; CDR3nt: TGTGCCAGCAGCCCCCTTTCATGGAGCTCCTACAATGAGCAGTTCTTC
len: 12; v_gene: TRBV24-1; d_gene: .; abundance: .; j_gene: TRBJ2-1; CDR3aa: CATSDSYNEQFF; CDR3nt: TGTGCCACCAGTGATTCGTACAATGAGCAGTTCTTC
len: 18; v_gene: TRBV24-1; d_gene: TRBD1; abundance: .; j_gene: TRBJ2-6; CDR3aa: CATSDFSGQVSGANVLTF; CDR3nt: TGTGCCACCAGTGATTTTTCCGGACAGGTATCTGGGGCCAACGTCCTGACTTTC
len: 16; v_gene: TRBV14; d_gene: .; abundance: once; j_gene: TRBJ1-1; CDR3aa: CASSQDWGRVNTEAFF; CDR3nt: TGTGCCAGCAGCCAAGATTGGGGGAGGGTGAACACTGAAGCTTTCTTT
len: 15; v_gene: TRBV7-3; d_gene: .; abundance: .; j_gene: TRBJ2-5; CDR3aa: CASSLSGVYQETQYF; CDR3nt: TGTGCCAGCAGCTTATCAGGGGTCTACCAAGAGACCCAGTACTTC
len: 19; v_gene: TRBV21-1; d_gene: .; abundance: .; j_gene: TRBJ2-3; CDR3aa: CASSKQGRAALPGADTQYF; CDR3nt: TGTGCCAGCAGCAAACAAGGGAGAGCGGCTTTACCCGGGGCAGATACGCAGTATTTT
len: 15; v_gene: TRBV7-6; d_gene: TRBD2; abundance: .; j_gene: TRBJ2-2; CDR3aa: CASSFGGGGTGELFF; CDR3nt: TGTGCCAGCAGCTTCGGGGGGGGTGGCACCGGGGAGCTGTTTTTT
len: 14; v_gene: TRBV4-2; d_gene: TRBD2; abundance: .; j_gene: TRBJ2-1; CDR3aa: CASSQERTSGRVVF; CDR3nt: TGTGCCAGCAGCCAAGAACGGACTAGCGGGAGGGTGGTCTTC